The 29 T cell receptor beta chains reported below all come from one sample, sequenced in a study of T cells in Graves' hyperthyroidism and ophthalmopathy. Amplified regions were TCR beta CDR3 sequences from RNA transcripts. In the first-round RT-PCR of the TCR CDR3, the HTBI primer set was used. One entry per CDR3 protein results from TCRdb running MiXCR on the multiplex PCR reads. The table has hundreds of thousands of distinct CDR3 sequences, roughly 45% seen once. The sequenced material came from peripheral blood or thyroid tissue (not recorded which). The receptors stem from an adult man with Graves' disease, either hyperthyroidism or ophthalmopathy (not recorded which).

The chain links TRBV9 to TRBJ1-2, with D perhaps matching TRBD1 (5 bases). The CDR3 contains 14 residues. Germline V gives CDR1 SGDLS, CDR2 YYNGEE. Trimming pared 3 bases from V and 5 bases from J, leaving 14 bases between. The CDR3 DNA is TGTGCCAGCAGCGGATCCAGGGAAGGGTATGGCTACACCTTC. Protein: CASSGSREGYGYTF.

This chain links TRBV12-3 or TRBV12-4 with TRBJ1-4; D call uncertain. The CDR3 covers 14 residues. With 6 bases removed from V and 0 bases from J, the gap between germline ends came to 8 bases. CDR3 coding DNA: TGTGCCAGCAGCGTAACAGCAACTAATGAAAAACTGTTTTTT. Protein: CASSVTATNEKLFF.

This clonotype was found a few times. The chain has TRBV7-2 and TRBJ2-7; 9 nucleotides match TRBD2. CDR3 size: 15 residues. Looked up from germline, CDR1 is SGHTA and CDR2 is FQGNSA. After removal of 2 bases from V and 4 bases from J, the junction contained 6 bases not matched to a gene. The CDR3 DNA reads TGTGCCAGCAGCTTAAGTAGCGGGAGTCAGTACGAGCAGTACTTC. Amino acids: CASSLSSGSQYEQYF.

This clonotype was recorded at least ten times. The rearrangement uses TRBV7-8 and TRBJ1-2; no reliable D call. Germline V gene data show CDR1 as SGHVS and CDR2 as FQNEAQ. CDR3 length: 15 residues. Trimming pared 1 base from V and 5 bases from J, leaving 14 bases between. The CDR3 DNA follows: TGTGCCAGCAGCTTAGAGCGACGCTCCCTATATGGCTACACCTTC. It specifies CASSLERRSLYGYTF.

CDR3 coding DNA: TGTGCCAGCAGCGTCAGGGGAGGAGGAAACACTGAAGCTTTCTTT. It encodes CASSVRGGGNTEAFF. The rearrangement joins TRBV5-6 to TRBJ1-1; D might be TRBD1 (6 bases). Germline V gene data show CDR1 as SGHDT and CDR2 as YYEEEE. CDR3 size: 15 residues. The V end lost 4 bases, the J end lost 2 bases, and 15 bases lay between the germline ends.

The chain employs TRBV28 and TRBJ1-2; a possible D gene is TRBD1 (6 bases). Trimming stripped 9 bases from V and 2 bases from J, with 16 bases between. The V gene's germline CDR1 is MDHEN and CDR2 SYDVKM. This CDR3 is built from 14 residues. The CDR3 here is CASLYQGNNYGYTF. In nucleotides, the CDR3 is TGTGCCAGTCTTTATCAGGGGAACAACTATGGCTACACCTTC.

A note on this clonotype: The CDR3 end shows no conserved phenylalanine or tryptophan, and so a read error is likely. No DNA is shown, since the ends of the CDR3 on it are uncertain; the CDR3 is the one TCRdb lists. The chain is built from TRBV15 and TRBJ1-4; TRBD1 is the table's D call, not checked against the DNA. The germline gives CDR1 LNHNV, CDR2 YYDKDF (reference sequence). The CDR3 contains 12 residues when both ends are counted. The chain's CDR3 is CATSRDRGDRVY.

This clonotype was seen only a few times. The chain joins TRBV10-3 to TRBJ1-2, with 8 nucleotides matching TRBD1. CDR3 length: 16 residues. The J segment lost 2 bases and the V segment lost 6 bases, leaving 11 bases of the junction unmatched. Germline CDR1 and CDR2: ENHRY and SYGVKD. CDR3 nucleotides: TGTGCCATCAGGACACCAGGACAGGGAATGAACTATGGCTACACCTTC. It yields the protein CAIRTPGQGMNYGYTF.

This clonotype was counted ten times or more. The genes are TRBV19 and TRBJ2-7; D is undetermined. Germline V gene data show CDR1 as LNHDA and CDR2 as SQIVND (reference sequence). This CDR3 has 13 amino acids. The V end was cut by 7 bases, the J end by 6 bases, with 16 bases between. CDR3 in DNA: TGTGCCAGTAAAGGCGTTGGTTCTCGCGAGCAGTACTTC. Encoded protein: CASKGVGSREQYF.

This clonotype was picked up one time. The chain recombines TRBV10-3 with TRBJ2-5; TRBD2 might be the D (6 bases). The germline V gene encodes CDR1 ENHRY and CDR2 SYGVKD. CDR3 size: 15 residues. V gave up 0 bases and J gave up 1 base, with 9 bases separating them. CDR3 amino acids: CAISESGGTQETQYF. Written as DNA, the CDR3 is TGTGCCATCAGTGAGTCTGGGGGGACCCAAGAGACCCAGTACTTC.

The chain combines TRBV7-3 with TRBJ2-5, with D tentatively TRBD1 or TRBD2 (5 bases each). This CDR3 region has 16 residues. The V and J ends lost 5 bases and 1 base respectively, with 17 bases between them. Germline V gene sequence: CDR1 SGHTA, CDR2 FQGTGA. The DNA for the CDR3 is TGTGCCAGCAGCCAAGATGTGGGACGTTCCCAAGAGACCCAGTACTTC. This translates into CASSQDVGRSQETQYF. Filled out from reference TRBV7-3 and TRBJ2-5, the complete variable domain reads GAGVSQTPSNKVTEKGKYVELRCDPISGHTALYWYRQSLGQGPEFLIYFQGTGAADDSGLPNDRFFAVRPEGSVSTLKIQRTERGDSAVYLCASSQDVGRSQETQYFGPGTRLLVL.

The V and J genes are TRBV2 and TRBJ1-5, with a possible D match to TRBD1 (5 bases). The V and J ends lost 8 bases and 5 bases respectively, with 13 bases between them. The CDR3 totals 13 residues. Germline V gives CDR1 SNHLY, CDR2 FYNNEI. CDR3 DNA: TGTGCCAGCGGCGGGGGTGGGGATCAGCCCCAGCATTTT. Translating it yields CASGGGGDQPQHF. Looking up the rest from reference TRBV2 and TRBJ1-5 gives the full variable domain: EPEVTQTPSHQVTQMGQEVILRCVPISNHLYFYWYRQILGQKVEFLVSFYNNEISEKSEIFDDQFSVERPDGSNFTLKIRSTKLEDSAMYFCASGGGGDQPQHFGDGTRLSIL.

This clonotype was detected many times. This chain uses TRBV7-9 with TRBJ1-1; D remains ambiguous. The CDR3 sequence is 13 residues long. The V end was cut by 6 bases, the J end by 0 bases, with 8 bases between. Germline V gives CDR1 SEHNR, CDR2 FQNEAQ (reference sequence). The CDR3 nucleotides are TGTGCCAGCAGGGAGGATGTGAACACTGAAGCTTTCTTT. Translated, it gives CASREDVNTEAFF.

The chain combines TRBV7-9 with TRBJ1-2; TRBD1 might be the D (6 bases). Trimming took off 5 bases at V and 4 bases at J, with 17 bases between the two ends. There are 15 residues in the CDR3. Looked up from germline, CDR1 is SEHNR and CDR2 is FQNEAQ (reference sequence). CDR3 residues: CASSQDGGGGYGYTF. The DNA for the CDR3 is TGTGCCAGCAGCCAAGATGGGGGAGGGGGCTATGGCTACACCTTC.

This clonotype was counted only a few times. The V and J genes are TRBV5-1 and TRBJ1-1, with 9 bases matching TRBD1. The CDR3 is made up of 14 amino acids. Germline V gene lookup returns CDR1 SGHRS and CDR2 YFSETQ. V was pared by 4 bases and J by 4 bases, with 5 bases of the junction left unmatched. CDR3 sequence reads: CASSLGTGTTEAFF. In nucleotides, the CDR3 is TGCGCCAGCAGCCTGGGGACAGGGACCACTGAAGCTTTCTTT.

About this clonotype: A much bigger clone sits one base away, suggesting this may be a read error. The chain uses TRBV12-3 or TRBV12-4 and TRBJ2-7, with D uncertain. V lost 5 bases and J lost 0, with 11 bases in between. The CDR3 loop spans 14 amino acids. For the CDR3, the DNA is TGTGCCAGCAGTGGTTACCAGAGCTCCTACGAGCAGTACTTC. The encoded protein is CASSGYQSSYEQYF.

The table lists this clonotype with many counts. The gene calls are TRBV2 and TRBJ1-1, with D perhaps TRBD1 (5 bases). The CDR3 covers 14 residues. CDR1 is SNHLY and CDR2 is FYNNEI in the germline V gene. Trimming shortened V by 4 bases and J by 4 bases, and 13 bases separated the two germline ends. The CDR3 sequence is CASSVQGPSTEAFF. CDR3 sequence (DNA): TGTGCCAGCAGTGTCCAGGGCCCGAGCACTGAAGCTTTCTTT. The whole variable domain, remainder taken from reference TRBV2 and TRBJ1-1, is EPEVTQTPSHQVTQMGQEVILRCVPISNHLYFYWYRQILGQKVEFLVSFYNNEISEKSEIFDDQFSVERPDGSNFTLKIRSTKLEDSAMYFCASSVQGPSTEAFFGQGTRLTVV.

The chain couples TRBV7-9 to TRBJ2-6; TRBD1 matches 9 bases. This CDR3 is built from 17 residues. Losses at the gene ends were 7 bases for V and 1 base for J; bases not matched to a gene: 8. Looked up from germline, CDR1 is SEHNR and CDR2 is FQNEAQ (reference sequence). Here the CDR3 reads CASIRGQGLSGANVLTF. The CDR3 region has the DNA TGTGCCAGCATCCGTGGACAGGGGTTGTCTGGGGCCAACGTCCTGACTTTC.

This clonotype was counted at least ten times. The chain recombines TRBV25-1 with TRBJ1-1; D gene unclear. Germline V gene data show CDR1 as MGHDK and CDR2 as SYGVNS. CDR3 length: 15 amino acids. V was trimmed by 6 bases and J by 1 base, leaving 15 bases between them. CDR3 residues: CASRALTVSNTEAFF. CDR3 DNA sequence: TGTGCCAGCAGAGCCCTGACGGTATCGAACACTGAAGCTTTCTTT.

In its sample, this clonotype was seen once. A much larger clone is a single base away; this may be a read error. J is TRBJ1-4 and V is TRBV7-2, with no clear D. CDR1 and CDR2 from the germline V gene are SGHTA and FQGNSA. The CDR3 runs to 15 residues. CDR3 sequence (DNA): TGTGCCAGCAGCTTATCCGGCTCGACTAATAAAAAACTGTTTTTT. Its translation is CASSLSGSTNKKLFF. The whole variable domain, filled in from reference TRBV7-2 and TRBJ1-4, reads GAGVSQSPSNKVTEKGKDVELRCDPISGHTALYWYRQSLGQGLEFLIYFQGNSAPDKSGLPSDRFSAERTGGSVSTLTIQRTQQEDSAVYLCASSLSGSTNKKLFFGSGTQLSVL.

On this clonotype: The germline gene is not matched at one end of the junction; a read error may be the cause. The chain is built from TRBV24-1 and TRBJ2-7; TRBD1 matches at 8 bases. Germline-derived CDR1 and CDR2 are KGHDR and SFDVKD. The CDR3 is made up of 18 amino acids. CDR3 amino acids: CAASSWTFTGTGSYEQYF. The CDR3 nucleotides are TGTGCCGCCAGCAGCTGGACCTTTACCGGGACAGGTTCCTACGAGCAGTACTTC.

The chain carries TRBV5-5 and TRBJ2-5; 10 bases match TRBD1. CDR3 length: 13 amino acids. With V trimmed by 1 base and J by 9 bases, 3 bases remained unmatched. CDR1 is SGHKS, CDR2 YYEKEE, per germline (reference sequence). DNA for the CDR3: TGTGCCAGCAGCTTGTCGGACAGGGGGGCCCAGTACTTC. It is translated as CASSLSDRGAQYF.

The chain has TRBV5-1 and TRBJ1-2; D may be TRBD1 (5 bases). Per the germline V gene, CDR1 is SGHRS and CDR2 is YFSETQ. The germline V and J ends were trimmed by 0 bases and 4 bases, with 10 bases remaining between them. The CDR3 runs 14 residues. CDR3 DNA sequence: TGCGCCAGCAGCTTGGAATGGGGCGGCTATGGCTACACCTTC. It is translated as CASSLEWGGYGYTF.

The chain carries TRBV29-1 and TRBJ1-3; 9 positions match TRBD1. CDR1 is SQVTM, CDR2 ANQGSEA, per germline. The CDR3 extends over 15 amino acids. V shed 4 bases and J 0 bases; nucleotides not matched to a gene: 4. The CDR3 reads CSVGTGVISGNTIYF. The CDR3 DNA reads as TGCAGCGTTGGGACAGGGGTCATCTCTGGAAACACCATATATTTT. The complete variable domain, with remaining parts taken from reference TRBV29-1 and TRBJ1-3, reads SAVISQKPSRDICQRGTSLTIQCQVDSQVTMMFWYRQQPGQSLTLIATANQGSEATYESGFVIDKFPISRPNLTFSTLTVSNMSPEDSSIYLCSVGTGVISGNTIYFGEGSWLTVV.

Comments on this clonotype: Mismatch with germline at one junction end may stem from a read error. The rearrangement joins TRBV7-3 to TRBJ1-1; a possible D gene is TRBD1 (5 bases). This CDR3 spans 15 amino acids. Germline V gene data show CDR1 as SGHTA and CDR2 as FQGTGA. CDR3 region: CASSQASGTPRGAFF. The CDR3 coding sequence is TGCGCCAGCAGCCAAGCTTCCGGGACCCCAAGGGGAGCTTTCTTT.

Concerning this clonotype itself: The junction and the germline gene differ at one end; a read error may be behind it. CDR3 DNA sequence: TGTGCCAACAGTGTAAGCGGGAGTGAGTACGAGCAGTACTTC. This translates into CANSVSGSEYEQYF. The chain employs TRBV6-1 and TRBJ2-7; TRBD2 matches 8 bases. CDR1 MNHNS and CDR2 SASEGT come from the germline V gene. This CDR3 has 14 residues.

This CDR3 is CASSLDRGLQGYTF. The CDR3 DNA sequence: TGCGCCAGCAGCTTGGACAGGGGTTTACAGGGCTACACCTTC. The V gene is TRBV5-1, the J gene TRBJ1-2; 7 nucleotides match TRBD1. The CDR3 totals 14 residues. Germline V gene data show CDR1 as SGHRS and CDR2 as YFSETQ. The junction had 7 bases not matched to a gene; V was cut back by 0 bases and J by 8 bases. The entire variable domain, with the rest obtained from reference TRBV5-1 and TRBJ1-2, is as follows: KAGVTQTPRYLIKTRGQQVTLSCSPISGHRSVSWYQQTPGQGLQFLFEYFSETQRNKGNFPGRFSGRQFSNSRSEMNVSTLELGDSALYLCASSLDRGLQGYTFGSGTRLTVV.

Concerning this clonotype itself: At one end, the junction sequence differs from germline, possibly due to a read error. This CDR3 is CASSFNPGLGEETQCF. In nucleotides, the CDR3 is TGTGCCAGCAGTTTTAACCCGGGACTAGGGGAAGAGACCCAGTGCTTC. This chain links TRBV6-6 with TRBJ2-5; 8 bases line up with TRBD2. Germline V gene data show CDR1 as MNHNY and CDR2 as SVGAGI (reference sequence). CDR3 length equals 16 residues.

This chain uses TRBV20-1 with TRBJ1-1, with a tentative D call TRBD1 (5 bases). CDR1 and CDR2 (germline): DFQATT, SNEGSKA (reference sequence). Trimming cost V 0 bases and J 4 bases, with 15 bases left between them. The CDR3 is 15 residues long. DNA of the CDR3: TGCAGTGCTAGAGATCTAGAGGGGCTGAGCACTGAAGCTTTCTTT. Protein: CSARDLEGLSTEAFF.